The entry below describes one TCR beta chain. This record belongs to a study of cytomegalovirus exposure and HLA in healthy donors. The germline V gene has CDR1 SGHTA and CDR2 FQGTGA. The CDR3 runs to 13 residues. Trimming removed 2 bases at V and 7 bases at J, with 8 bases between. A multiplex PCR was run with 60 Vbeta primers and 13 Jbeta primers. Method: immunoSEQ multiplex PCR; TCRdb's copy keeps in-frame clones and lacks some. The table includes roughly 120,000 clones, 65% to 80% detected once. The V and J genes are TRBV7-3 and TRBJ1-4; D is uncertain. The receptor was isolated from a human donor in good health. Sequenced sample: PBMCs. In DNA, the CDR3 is TGTGCCAGCAGCTTAGAACGGAGTGAAAAACTGTTTTTT. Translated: CASSLERSEKLFF. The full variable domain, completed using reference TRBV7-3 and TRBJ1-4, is GAGVSQTPSNKVTEKGKYVELRCDPISGHTALYWYRQSLGQGPEFLIYFQGTGAADDSGLPNDRFFAVRPEGSVSTLKIQRTERGDSAVYLCASSLERSEKLFFGSGTQLSVL.